This record covers a single TCR beta chain. This clonotype came up many times. Its antigen has not been determined. No qualities accompany the bases; no much larger clone lies one base away. Graves' hyperthyroidism was defined as stable when no progression to ophthalmopathy occurred over 18 months of follow-up. Hyperthyroidism patients were newly diagnosed, with disease duration under 2 months, and aged 18 to 65 years. Patients with uncontrolled infections, other autoimmune diseases, pregnancy or lactation were excluded. Clinical symptoms, serum thyroxine and TRAb, thyroid ultrasound, and orbital computed tomography formed the basis for the diagnoses. Ficoll-Paque density gradient centrifugation was used to isolate PBMCs from around 10 ml of fresh peripheral blood. Total RNA was extracted with Trizol reagent, and quality was checked on an Agilent 2100 Bioanalyzer. The TCR beta CDR3 regions were amplified from RNA transcripts. The TCR CDR3 was subjected to a first round of RT-PCR using the HTBI primer set and the Qiagen OneStep RT-PCR kit. The libraries were constructed in a second round of multiplex PCR and then size-selected and purified. Libraries were sequenced paired-end with 100 bp reads on an Illumina HiSeq2000. The authors' pipeline ran thus. SOAPnuke was used to process the raw data, throwing out any read that contained adapters or uncalled bases, had a mean Phred below 15, or lacked an exact constant-primer or identifier match. High-quality paired reads were merged with COPE v1.2.5, and unique nucleotide sequences were defined as clonotypes. Clonotypes were aligned to IMGT TRBV, TRBD and TRBJ reference segments using MiTCR v1.1. Analysis was restricted to V-J combinations with a frequency above 0.0001, which covered 98% to 99.2% of repertoires. A TCS score was defined as the ratio between F50 (clonal expansion) and ExV (chaos), using BLOSUM62-based TCRdist between CDR3 peptides within each V-J. Welch's t-statistics and random forest reduced fewer than 550 V-J features to roughly 13, which were used in a naive Bayes classifier (R e1071). Clones were called with MiXCR by TCRdb after fastp trimmed the public reads at Q25, and only in-frame beta chains were retained. CDR3 protein duplicates are merged, each entry listing the most common genes and DNA. The V and J calls shown here were made by TCRdb, not taken from the authors' results. The sample table records about 290,000 distinct CDR3 sequences; roughly 17% of these occur just once. The ten largest clonotypes hold roughly 31% of the sample.

The data were obtained in a study of T cells in Graves' hyperthyroidism and ophthalmopathy (dated by TCRdb to the late 2010s). For context, the study as a whole: Peripheral blood was sampled at the time of initial diagnosis, prior to any treatment. After sampling, hyperthyroidism patients received methimazole starting at 30 mg daily, and ophthalmopathy patients received high-dose intravenous methylprednisolone. The paper reports TCR Vbeta CDR3 sequencing of 130 to 150 peripheral blood samples: under 45 ophthalmopathy, about 75 hyperthyroidism and around 17 progressor patients. To identify distinguishing TCR V-J signatures, a discovery cohort of roughly 100 patients was used, comprising approximately 40 with Graves' ophthalmopathy and 57 with stable Graves' hyperthyroidism. Prospective prediction of ophthalmopathy was tested in an independent validation cohort of 18 hyperthyroidism patients and approximately 17 patients who later progressed to ophthalmopathy. The study also compared thyroid tissue and blood T-cell repertoires from several Graves' hyperthyroidism patients. For training and testing, the 100 or so patients in the discovery cohort were randomly divided in a 7:3 ratio.

Study-wide conclusions, independent of this receptor: During validation, the model predicted progression to ophthalmopathy a median of around six months ahead of onset, with approximately 71% sensitivity and 72% to 85% specificity. A 13 V-J signature model separated ophthalmopathy from stable hyperthyroidism, with approximately 87% sensitivity and 81.08% specificity in cross-validation and 80%/75% in testing. Sample size was not statistically predetermined, and blinding of investigators to group allocation was not performed. Most expanded thyroid clonotypes (frequency above 0.001) were also detected in blood, suggesting blood repertoires may reflect thyroid immune responses.

Sequenced: blood. The receptor's source is a man aged 25 to 40 with Graves' hyperthyroidism.

The CDR3 protein: CASNSGRTYNEQFF. DNA sequence: TGTGCCAGCAATAGCGGGAGAACGTACAATGAGCAGTTCTTC. The rearranged segments are TRBV2 and TRBJ2-1, and 9 bases in between align with TRBD2. The germline V gene encodes CDR1 SNHLY and CDR2 FYNNEI. Compared with germline, V lacks 7 bases and J lacks 4 bases; bases without a gene match: 5. Spanning cysteine to phenylalanine, the CDR3 consists of 14 amino acids. The kept DNA is CDR3 alone, 42 bases in frame from the first base.